The source of this T cell receptor (beta chain) is a study of shared clonotypes between healthy human individuals. Original methodology: Without quality scores, immunoSEQ junctional reads could not be filtered like full-length reads. Here immunoSEQ multiplex PCR was the method, and the copy in TCRdb shows in-frame clones only, minus some. V, J and clone size were drawn from that table, and D and trimming were deduced from the DNA. The profile shows over a million clones, about 75% of them singletons. The donors were adults (healthy and HIV-negative) with no recent acute infections or vaccinations. This clone was observed once. The ends lost 5 bases at V and 3 bases at J; junction bases unmatched: 7. The CDR3 spans 16 residues. Germline V gene sequence: CDR1 MNHNY, CDR2 SVGAGI (reference sequence).

Sequencing was done on a sample of memory CD4+ T cells sorted from blood. Noted subset: CD45RA-negative fraction. This rearrangement joins TRBV6-6 to TRBJ2-1; 10 bases are a match to TRBD2. The source is a man between 18 and 29 years old in good health. Here the CDR3 DNA reads TGTGCCAGCAGTCCCCCTAGCGGGGGCGGCTACAATGAGCAGTTCTTC. Translation gives CASSPPSGGGYNEQFF.